The sequence of this T cell receptor beta chain was determined in a study of T cell changes during pregnancy in multiple sclerosis. Assay used: immunoSEQ multiplex PCR; TCRdb lists only in-frame clones, some missing. Of some 11,000 clones in the sample, approximately 90% were seen once. The CDR3 consists of 16 residues. Germline CDR1 and CDR2: MNHEY and SMNVEV (reference sequence). V was clipped by 1 base and J by 0 bases, with 10 bases between them. The sequences come from CD8+ T cells from peripheral blood mononuclear cells, collected in the second trimester of pregnancy. This receptor was taken from a female donor in good health, enrolled as a control in a pregnancy study. V gene TRBV27 combines with J gene TRBJ1-5, with TRBD1 as a possible D gene (5 bases). This CDR3 is CASSLLGGYSNQPQHF. The CDR3 nucleotides read TGTGCCAGCAGTTTATTGGGGGGTTATAGCAATCAGCCCCAGCATTTT.